The rows below give T cell receptor beta chains drawn from one sample of a study of T cells in Graves' hyperthyroidism and ophthalmopathy. TCRdb re-called the multiplex PCR reads with MiXCR, one entry per CDR3 protein. This sample has 490,000 or so distinct CDR3 sequences; approximately 49% occur once, and the top ten carry about two fifths. The sample taken for sequencing was peripheral blood or thyroid tissue (not recorded which). These receptors all stem from an adult woman with Graves' disease, either hyperthyroidism or ophthalmopathy (not recorded which). CDR3s include the opening cysteine and the closing phenylalanine or tryptophan. A D gene is named only where the DNA matches it firmly. Clone size is not always given. Where it is, it says once, few, many or a class for expanded clones.

TRBJ2-3	NA	NA	TRBV9	CASSVLPTDTQYF	TGTGCCAGCAGCGTACTCCCTACAGATACGCAGTATTTT
TRBJ1-1	many	TRBD1	TRBV29-1	CSVRTGREAFF	TGCAGCGTTAGGACAGGGCGTGAAGCTTTCTTT
TRBJ2-3	few	NA	TRBV7-2	CASSSTLGGTDTQYF	TGTGCCAGCAGCTCAACCTTGGGAGGCACAGATACGCAGTATTTT
TRBJ2-7	NA	TRBD1	TRBV24-1	CATSADRVLSEQYF	TGTGCCACCAGCGCTGACAGGGTGCTGTCCGAGCAGTACTTC
TRBJ2-7	NA	NA	TRBV19	CASSQSPAVSYEQYF	TGTGCCAGCAGCCAATCGCCCGCAGTCTCCTACGAGCAGTACTTC
TRBJ2-5	many	TRBD1	TRBV7-2	CASSLGQAQETQYF	TGTGCCAGCAGCCTTGGACAGGCACAAGAGACCCAGTACTTC
TRBJ1-1	many	NA	TRBV7-9	CASSHLDRAAGTEAFF	TGTGCCAGCAGCCACTTAGACCGGGCAGCCGGCACTGAAGCTTTCTTT
TRBJ1-4	NA	NA	TRBV13	CASSLPSHEKLFF	TGTGCCAGCAGTCTACCTTCTCATGAAAAACTGTTTTTT
TRBJ1-1	NA	TRBD1	TRBV20-1	CSASDRATEAFF	TGCAGTGCTAGCGACAGGGCCACTGAAGCTTTCTTT
TRBJ2-7	few	TRBD1	TRBV20-1	CSARRDRGSYEQYF	TGCAGTGCTAGAAGGGACAGGGGATCCTACGAGCAGTACTTT
TRBJ1-5	few	TRBD1	TRBV11-2	CASRRTGVGQPQHF	TGTGCCAGCAGACGGACAGGGGTTGGGCAGCCCCAGCATTTT
TRBJ1-2	NA	TRBD1	TRBV4-1	CASRQRTGDNYGYTF	TGCGCCAGCAGACAGAGGACAGGCGATAACTATGGCTACACCTTC
TRBJ1-3	many	NA	TRBV2	CASSITGSGNTIYF	TGTGCCAGCAGTATAACAGGGTCTGGAAACACCATATATTTT
TRBJ1-6	many	NA	TRBV25-1	CASSLGVNNSPLHF	TGTGCCAGCAGTTTGGGTGTGAATAATTCACCCCTCCACTTT
TRBJ1-6	many	NA	TRBV20-1	CSAVRPGDSPLHF	TGCAGTGCGGTACGGCCCGGGGATTCACCCCTCCACTTT
TRBJ2-6	NA	NA	TRBV29-1	CSVYKPGANVLTF	TGCAGCGTGTATAAACCTGGGGCCAACGTCCTGACTTTC
TRBJ1-3	NA	NA	TRBV10-3	CAISVVQGNSGNTIYF	TGTGCCATCAGTGTAGTCCAGGGGAATTCTGGAAACACCATATATTTT
TRBJ2-5	many	NA	TRBV7-2	CASSLSRDLSETQYF	TGTGCCAGCAGCCTATCTCGGGACTTAAGTGAGACCCAGTACTTC
TRBJ2-7	NA	TRBD1	TRBV29-1	CSPLRGYEQYF	TGCAGTCCGCTCAGGGGGTACGAGCAGTACTTC
TRBJ1-2	many	TRBD1	TRBV9	CASSVAGGAVEDYGYTF	TGTGCCAGCAGCGTAGCAGGGGGCGCCGTAGAGGACTATGGCTACACCTTC
TRBJ1-6	many	NA	TRBV15	CATSGRRSPLHF	TGTGCCACCAGCGGCCGACGGTCACCCCTCCACTTT
TRBJ2-5	few	TRBD1	TRBV2	CASSVPTGGYQETQYF	TGTGCCAGCAGTGTTCCCACAGGGGGATACCAAGAGACCCAGTACTTC
TRBJ2-7	NA	TRBD1	TRBV7-9	CASSAIQGPYEQYF	TGTGCCAGCAGCGCTATACAGGGGCCCTACGAGCAGTACTTC
TRBJ1-1	NA	NA	TRBV5-5	CASRPFKGSEAFF	TGTGCCAGCAGACCGTTTAAAGGATCTGAAGCTTTCTTT